A selection of T cell receptor beta chains follows, all from one sample in a study of monozygotic twins with inflammatory bowel disease. TCRdb re-called the 5' RACE reads, yielding one record per CDR3 amino acid sequence without DNA. With about 150,000 distinct CDR3 sequences in the sample, the ten largest clones hold more than 1%. The specimen sequenced was blood. The receptor source for this set is a human donor with ulcerative colitis or Crohn's disease, or a healthy co-twin of an affected twin (not recorded which). The CDR3 runs from the conserved cysteine through the conserved F or W. The order of the fields is V gene, clone size, J gene, CDR3 protein. Clone size is not always given. Where it is, it says once, few, many or a class for expanded clones.

V: TRBV27; size: NA; J: TRBJ1-2; CDR3: CASRRGEGTYGYTF
V: TRBV6-1; size: NA; J: TRBJ2-1; CDR3: CASPPDRGRNEQFF
V: TRBV5-1; size: medium-sized; J: TRBJ2-5; CDR3: CASSLTREETQYF
V: TRBV9; size: NA; J: TRBJ2-7; CDR3: CASSVQAGLSYEQYF
V: TRBV7-9; size: NA; J: TRBJ1-6; CDR3: CASSSRGLSSYNSPLHF
V: TRBV12-3/TRBV12-4; size: NA; J: TRBJ2-1; CDR3: CASSRQDRSNEQFF
V: TRBV3-1; size: NA; J: TRBJ2-7; CDR3: CASSPGDSGRLYEQYF
V: TRBV9; size: NA; J: TRBJ2-4; CDR3: CASSVTPGLAGNWVKNIQYF
V: TRBV29-1; size: NA; J: TRBJ2-7; CDR3: CSVDGAGNSYEQYF
V: TRBV7-6; size: NA; J: TRBJ2-1; CDR3: CASSLGTSRYNEQFF
V: TRBV5-1; size: NA; J: TRBJ1-6; CDR3: CASSSGRENSPLHF
V: TRBV5-1; size: NA; J: TRBJ1-1; CDR3: CATSTAWNTEAFF
V: TRBV5-1; size: NA; J: TRBJ1-6; CDR3: CASSLVQSGSPLHF
V: TRBV7-9; size: NA; J: TRBJ2-3; CDR3: CASSLVVTSSTDTQYF
V: TRBV7-3; size: NA; J: TRBJ1-6; CDR3: CASSLLQGGSSPLHF
V: TRBV12-3/TRBV12-4; size: NA; J: TRBJ2-5; CDR3: CASSLRGGETQYF
V: TRBV20-1; size: NA; J: TRBJ2-5; CDR3: CSASIAGGPPKTQYF
V: TRBV6-5; size: NA; J: TRBJ2-7; CDR3: CASSYSMGDGAYEQYF
V: TRBV1; size: NA; J: TRBJ2-1; CDR3: CTSSQIEHVYNEQFF
V: TRBV7-9; size: NA; J: TRBJ2-5; CDR3: CASSSGQSGETQYF
V: TRBV5-1; size: NA; J: TRBJ2-3; CDR3: CASSLDRGARGTDTQYF
V: TRBV11-2; size: NA; J: TRBJ2-7; CDR3: CASSKKGSYEQYF
V: TRBV24-1; size: NA; J: TRBJ1-2; CDR3: CATSDRTGDYGYTF